These 27 T cell receptor beta chains originate from one sample sequenced in a study of CD8+ T cells in alopecia areata. Isolated RNA was reverse transcribed into cDNA used as the sequencing template. Sequenced by immunoSEQ multiplex PCR; TCRdb stores in-frame clones only, minus some. The data show approximately 160,000 clones, roughly 60% seen once. Specified treatment: oral pan-JAK inhibitor, 5-10 mg twice daily. Source: CD4+ T cells sorted from blood, taken at week 24, from a patient treated with tofacitinib. Source of these receptors: a human donor with alopecia areata.

This clone was recorded once. The chain recombines TRBV5-6 with TRBJ1-5; D is unclear. CDR3 size: 15 residues. With 2 bases removed from V and 3 bases from J, the gap between germline ends came to 12 bases. Germline loops: CDR1 SGHDT, CDR2 YYEEEE. This CDR3 is CASSLGGRHNQPQHF. The CDR3 DNA reads TGTGCCAGCAGCTTAGGAGGACGGCACAATCAGCCCCAGCATTTT. The variable domain in full, with the rest retrieved from reference TRBV5-6 and TRBJ1-5, is DAGVTQSPTHLIKTRGQQVTLRCSPKSGHDTVSWYQQALGQGPQFIFQYYEEEERQRGNFPDRFSGHQFPNYSSELNVNALLLGDSALYLCASSLGGRHNQPQHFGDGTRLSIL.

In its sample, this clone was seen a few times. The chain joins TRBV29-1 to TRBJ2-7; 14 nucleotides agree with TRBD2. This CDR3 comprises 17 residues. Germline V CDR1 and CDR2: SQVTM, ANQGSEA. Trimming took 5 bases from V and 0 from J; bases not matched to a gene: 9. The CDR3 sequence: CSVQVRGLAGASYEQYF. The CDR3 region has the DNA TGCAGCGTTCAAGTGCGGGGACTAGCGGGGGCCTCCTACGAGCAGTACTTC.

This clone has only one observation. The J gene is TRBJ2-7, the V gene TRBV29-1, with 7 nucleotides matching TRBD1. This CDR3 region has 14 residues. CDR1 is SQVTM, CDR2 ANQGSEA, per germline. The trim removed 3 bases at V and 2 bases at J, leaving 7 bases unmatched. CDR3 amino acids: CSVDITGAAYEQYF. The CDR3 DNA reads as TGCAGCGTTGACATAACAGGGGCAGCCTACGAGCAGTACTTC.

The chain couples TRBV9 to TRBJ2-3; D gene ambiguous. The V gene's germline CDR1 is SGDLS and CDR2 YYNGEE. There are 14 residues in the CDR3. V was cut by 0 bases and J by 0 bases, with 5 bases left in between. CDR3 bases: TGTGCCAGCAGCGTAGGGATTAGCACAGATACGCAGTATTTT. Protein: CASSVGISTDTQYF.

The V and J genes are TRBV6-5 and TRBJ1-6; D perhaps matches TRBD1 (6 bases). Trimming cost V 5 bases and J 10 bases, with 15 bases left between them. This CDR3 has 14 residues. Per the germline V gene, CDR1 is MNHEY and CDR2 is SVGAGI. Here the CDR3 reads CASSERQDISPLHF. The DNA of the CDR3 is TGTGCCAGCAGTGAACGACAGGATATATCACCCCTCCACTTT.

V and J are TRBV7-9 and TRBJ1-1; a weak D match, TRBD1 (6 bases). Germline V CDR1 and CDR2: SEHNR, FQNEAQ (reference sequence). With 5 bases removed from V and 5 bases from J, the gap between germline ends came to 21 bases. This CDR3 spans 16 amino acids. DNA of the CDR3: TGTGCCAGCAGCCCCAATAAAGGGGGTAGAGTTACTGAAGCTTTCTTT. It is translated as CASSPNKGGRVTEAFF. Full variable domain (outside the CDR3, taken from reference TRBV7-9 and TRBJ1-1): DTGVSQNPRHKITKRGQNVTFRCDPISEHNRLYWYRQTLGQGPEFLTYFQNEAQLEKSRLLSDRFSAERPKGSFSTLEIQRTEQGDSAMYLCASSPNKGGRVTEAFFGQGTRLTVV.

The count of this clone is one. CDR3 sequence (DNA): TGTGCTAGTGCCTCAACAGATACGCAGTATTTT. Translating gives CASASTDTQYF. The chain couples TRBV12-5 to TRBJ2-3; the D is unclear. The CDR3 consists of 11 residues. Looked up from germline, CDR1 is LGHNT and CDR2 is FRNRAP. The ends were cut back, 7 bases at V and 3 bases at J, with 5 bases in the middle.

This clone occurred a few times. The genes are TRBV11-2 and TRBJ1-2; 10 bases are shared with TRBD1. The CDR3 is 15 amino acids. J lost 4 bases, V lost 1 base, and 3 bases had no gene match. The germline V gene has CDR1 SGHAT and CDR2 FQNNGV. The CDR3: CASSLAGQGGYGYTF. CDR3 nucleotides: TGTGCCAGCAGCTTAGCCGGACAGGGGGGCTATGGCTACACCTTC. Using reference TRBV11-2 and TRBJ1-2 for the parts outside the CDR3, the full variable domain is EAGVAQSPRYKIIEKRQSVAFWCNPISGHATLYWYQQILGQGPKLLIQFQNNGVVDDSQLPKDRFSAERLKGVDSTLKIQPAKLEDSAVYLCASSLAGQGGYGYTFGSGTRLTVV.

V and J are TRBV14 and TRBJ2-4; D not certain. The V end lost 0 bases, the J end lost 0 bases, and 9 bases lay between the germline ends. The germline CDR1 and CDR2 sequences are SGHDN and FVKESK. This CDR3 is built from 16 residues. The CDR3 region is CASSQDGMEAKNIQYF. The CDR3 nucleotides are TGTGCCAGCAGCCAAGATGGGATGGAAGCCAAAAACATTCAGTACTTC.

This chain links TRBV5-1 with TRBJ1-6, with 7 bases fitting TRBD1. With 1 base clipped from V and 7 bases from J, the junction kept 5 bases outside the gene matches. The germline V gene encodes CDR1 SGHRS and CDR2 YFSETQ. The CDR3 extends over 15 amino acids. The CDR3 DNA reads as TGCGCCAGCAGCTTGCAGGGGACAGCGAATTCACCCCTCCACTTT. Encoded protein: CASSLQGTANSPLHF.

This clone came up once. This chain uses TRBV28 with TRBJ1-2; D perhaps matches TRBD1 (6 bases). V lost 7 bases, J lost 8 bases, and 20 bases lay in between. The CDR3 runs 14 residues. CDR1 is MDHEN, CDR2 SYDVKM, per germline. CDR3 sequence reads: CASIGGRGVVGYTF. In DNA form, the CDR3 reads TGTGCCAGCATCGGAGGAAGGGGGGTCGTAGGCTACACCTTC.

This clone showed up just a few times. The chain carries TRBV7-9 and TRBJ1-1, with D maybe TRBD1 (5 bases). Germline V gene lookup returns CDR1 SEHNR and CDR2 FQNEAQ (reference sequence). CDR3 size: 12 residues. Trimming cost V 5 bases and J 6 bases, with 10 bases left between them. This CDR3 reads CASSQTAAEAFF. DNA of the CDR3: TGTGCCAGCAGCCAGACAGCCGCTGAAGCTTTCTTT.

The rearrangement links TRBV14 to TRBJ2-7, with unresolved D. The CDR3 spans 14 residues. Germline V gene lookup returns CDR1 SGHDN and CDR2 FVKESK. The V gene lost 1 base and the J gene lost 3 bases, with 10 bases spanning the gap. The DNA of the CDR3 is TGTGCCAGCAGCCAAGGTCCTTTAAACTACGAGCAGTACTTC. Translated: CASSQGPLNYEQYF.

A few counts support this clone. This chain links TRBV29-1 with TRBJ2-1; TRBD2 is a possible D gene (5 bases). Germline assignment: CDR1 SQVTM and CDR2 ANQGSEA. CDR3 size: 14 residues. The V and J ends lost 5 bases and 12 bases respectively, with 23 bases between them. This CDR3 is CSVFNRGSPLWQFF. CDR3 DNA: TGCAGCGTTTTTAATCGCGGGTCACCCTTATGGCAGTTCTTC.

The chain recombines TRBV2 with TRBJ2-7; tentative D call: TRBD1 (6 bases). Trimming stripped 6 bases from V and 7 bases from J, with 16 bases between. The CDR3 covers 13 residues. Germline CDR1 reads SNHLY; CDR2 reads FYNNEI. The CDR3 sequence: CASSGQFAWEQYF. Here the CDR3 DNA reads TGTGCCAGCAGCGGACAGTTCGCCTGGGAGCAGTACTTC.

The CDR3 here is CSTRTVADTQYF. The CDR3 region has the DNA TGCAGCACAAGGACAGTGGCAGATACGCAGTATTTT. This chain joins TRBV29-1 and TRBJ2-3; a possible D gene is TRBD1 (6 bases). The CDR3 loop spans 12 amino acids. The V end was cut by 8 bases, the J end by 4 bases, with 13 bases between. Germline V gives CDR1 SQVTM, CDR2 ANQGSEA.

This sequence joins TRBV2 and TRBJ1-2; tentative D call: TRBD1 (6 bases). This CDR3 has 15 amino acids. The germline gives CDR1 SNHLY, CDR2 FYNNEI. The V end lost 9 bases, the J end lost 9 bases, and 26 bases lay between the germline ends. CDR3 in DNA: TGTGCCAGTCGCGGGGCGGGGGGCCCCTTAGGGAGCTACACCTTC. This codes for CASRGAGGPLGSYTF. Filled out from reference TRBV2 and TRBJ1-2, the complete variable domain reads EPEVTQTPSHQVTQMGQEVILRCVPISNHLYFYWYRQILGQKVEFLVSFYNNEISEKSEIFDDQFSVERPDGSNFTLKIRSTKLEDSAMYFCASRGAGGPLGSYTFGSGTRLTVV.

Comments on this clone: At one boundary the junction diverges from the germline segment, which might be a read error. The chain combines TRBV18 with TRBJ1-4; 7 bases align to TRBD1. The CDR3 length is 16 residues. CDR1 and CDR2 from the germline V gene are KGHSH and LQKENI. The CDR3 here is CASSSPSDRPNEKLFF. In DNA form, the CDR3 reads TGTGCCAGCTCATCACCCTCGGACAGGCCCAATGAAAAACTGTTTTTT.

The V call is TRBV9, the J call TRBJ1-2, with D unresolved. V dropped 4 bases and J dropped 5 bases, with 15 bases sitting between them. The germline V gene encodes CDR1 SGDLS and CDR2 YYNGEE. The CDR3 spans 14 residues. The CDR3 coding sequence is TGTGCCAGCAGCCCCGCCTGGGCAGCATATGGCTACACCTTC. It translates to CASSPAWAAYGYTF. Looking up the rest from reference TRBV9 and TRBJ1-2 gives the full variable domain: DSGVTQTPKHLITATGQRVTLRCSPRSGDLSVYWYQQSLDQGLQFLIQYYNGEERAKGNILERFSAQQFPDLHSELNLSSLELGDSALYFCASSPAWAAYGYTFGSGTRLTVV.

The chain recombines TRBV5-6 with TRBJ1-1; TRBD1 matches at 7 bases. The CDR3 length is 15 residues. Germline V gene data show CDR1 as SGHDT and CDR2 as YYEEEE. With 1 base clipped from V and 4 bases from J, the junction kept 7 bases outside the gene matches. DNA for the CDR3: TGTGCCAGCAGCTTGTCCAGGGGGAGGGGCACTGAAGCTTTCTTT. Protein product: CASSLSRGRGTEAFF.

This clone was observed a few times. The genes are TRBV4-1 and TRBJ2-5, with D possibly TRBD2 on 5 matching bases. This CDR3 is built from 14 residues. CDR1 and CDR2 (germline): MGHRA, YSYEKL. Trimming stripped 2 bases from V and 5 bases from J, with 12 bases between. CDR3 bases: TGCGCCAGCAGCCAACCGGGGAGCTTGGAGACCCAGTACTTC. The encoded protein is CASSQPGSLETQYF.

As concerns this clone: The junction shows a germline mismatch at one end, possibly a read error. The chain employs TRBV9 and TRBJ2-5; D remains ambiguous. Germline values: CDR1 SGDLS, CDR2 YYNGEE. The CDR3 loop spans 15 amino acids. As DNA, the CDR3 is TGTACCAGCAGCGTAACCCAGAAGATGCAAGAGACCCAGTACTTC. Translating it yields CTSSVTQKMQETQYF.

This sequence joins TRBV15 and TRBJ2-3, with 8 bases that match TRBD2. Germline V gene sequence: CDR1 LNHNV, CDR2 YYDKDF (reference sequence). V was pared by 3 bases and J by 2 bases, with 4 bases of the junction left unmatched. This CDR3 has 15 residues. The CDR3 is CATSSPGLATDTQYF. CDR3 coding DNA: TGTGCCACCAGCAGCCCTGGACTAGCCACAGATACGCAGTATTTT.

The rearrangement joins TRBV29-1 to TRBJ1-4; D is undetermined. This CDR3 comprises 14 residues. Germline V gene sequence: CDR1 SQVTM, CDR2 ANQGSEA. V lost 4 bases, J lost 3 bases, and 12 bases lay in between. The CDR3, as DNA: TGCAGCGTTGGTGGGGAAGGAGCTAATGAAAAACTGTTTTTT. Protein sequence: CSVGGEGANEKLFF.

In this sample, this clone turned up a few times. The V call is TRBV2, the J call TRBJ2-7, with 11 bases that match TRBD1. From germline, CDR1 is SNHLY and CDR2 FYNNEI. The ends lost 6 bases at V and 2 bases at J; junction bases unmatched: 3. The CDR3 length is 14 residues. The CDR3 protein is CASRGTGGTYEQYF. The CDR3 DNA reads as TGTGCCAGCAGGGGGACAGGGGGGACCTACGAGCAGTACTTC.

The chain employs TRBV27 and TRBJ2-7, with D perhaps matching TRBD2 (6 bases). This CDR3 region has 15 residues. Trimming cost V 6 bases and J 2 bases, with 17 bases left between them. Germline-derived CDR1 and CDR2 are MNHEY and SMNVEV (reference sequence). The DNA for the CDR3 is TGTGCCAGCAGGAGCTCGGGGAGGAGTGCCTACGAGCAGTACTTC. Translating it yields CASRSSGRSAYEQYF.

The chain employs TRBV30 and TRBJ1-2, with 9 bases aligning to TRBD1. CDR1 is GTSNPN and CDR2 is SVGIG in the germline V gene (reference sequence). The junction had 10 bases not matched to a gene; V was cut back by 0 bases and J by 5 bases. CDR3 size: 16 residues. The CDR3 is CAWSVLWDRVTYGYTF. The CDR3 nucleotides read TGTGCCTGGAGTGTCCTATGGGACAGGGTGACATATGGCTACACCTTC.